The sequence of this T cell receptor beta chain was determined in a study of shared clonotypes between healthy human individuals. With respect to this clone: The target antigen is unknown. Other DNA variants within this sample encode the same CDR3.

Unmatched junction bases numbered 2, after V lost 7 bases and J lost 4 bases. Germline loops: CDR1 MDHEN, CDR2 SYDVKM. This CDR3 region has 13 residues. General study results and limits: For naive CD4 cells, roughly 5% of clonotypes were shared across a few donors. Sequencing depth was predicted to influence how clonotypes are shared among donors.

The test was conducted at deep level. The protocol was immunoSEQ multiplex PCR, while the TCRdb copy is restricted to in-frame clones and leaves out a portion. In the table there are 2.3 million or so clones, more than 80% of which are singletons. Each of the donors was a healthy adult who was HIV-negative and had not had a recent acute infection or vaccination. The V and J genes are TRBV28 and TRBJ2-1; 9 nucleotides align to TRBD2. The sequenced sample consisted of naive CD4+ T cells from PBMCs. Sample subset: CD45RA+ positively selected. This clonotype was obtained from a man in his late teens or twenties in good health. Some clones in this sample may be carry-over from other donors' samples. The CDR3 nucleotides are TGTGCCAGCACTAGCGGGACGTACAATGAGCAGTTCTTC. It translates to CASTSGTYNEQFF.